Below, 27 T cell receptor beta chains from the same sample are listed, as sequenced in a study of human T cells and chemical hapten exposure. Sample time point: patch test 1, 2 weeks after DPC sensitization. The treatment denotes: therapeutic diphenylcyclopropenone sensitization with weekly scalp DPC. TCRdb re-called the RACE reads with MiXCR, one entry per CDR3 protein. The sample lists 180,000 or so distinct CDR3 sequences; about 15% were seen once. The sequenced sample was whole blood, obtained in connection with sensitization to the hapten diphenylcyclopropenone (DPC). The receptors stem from a woman in her twenties or thirties with alopecia areata. Some clones in this sample may be carry-over from other donors' samples.

This clonotype was found a few times. This sequence may be a read error, since a much larger clone differs from it by one base. The genes are TRBV7-2 and TRBJ2-5, with unresolved D. Germline V gene sequence: CDR1 SGHTA, CDR2 FQGNSA. This CDR3 comprises 12 residues. V was cut by 3 bases and J by 0 bases, with 2 bases left in between. The DNA of the CDR3 is TGTGCCAGCAGCTTTAACCAAGAGACCCAGTACTTC. Its protein product is CASSFNQETQYF.

V usage is TRBV7-6 and J usage is TRBJ2-1; TRBD2 agrees at 7 bases. J lost 7 bases, V lost 5 bases, and 14 bases had no gene match. The CDR3 is 16 amino acids. CDR1 and CDR2 (germline): SGHVS, FNYEAQ. CDR3 protein: CASSPEVWEGRNEQFF. The CDR3 bases are TGTGCCAGCAGCCCAGAGGTGTGGGAGGGTCGAAATGAGCAGTTCTTC.

This clonotype was counted only a few times. The V call is TRBV14, the J call TRBJ1-6, with no clear D. V dropped 8 bases and J dropped 10 bases, with 15 bases sitting between them. Per the germline V gene, CDR1 is SGHDN and CDR2 is FVKESK. The CDR3 spans 13 residues. The CDR3 protein is CASGLTQESPLHF. The CDR3 DNA reads TGTGCCAGCGGTCTAACGCAGGAGTCACCCCTCCACTTT.

This clonotype showed up just a few times. V usage is TRBV10-3 and J usage is TRBJ2-1, with D perhaps TRBD1 (7 bases). The germline V and J ends were trimmed by 6 bases and 7 bases, with 19 bases remaining between them. The V gene's germline CDR1 is ENHRY and CDR2 SYGVKD. The CDR3 is 15 amino acids. In nucleotides, the CDR3 is TGTGCCATCAGATCATGGGACAGAGGGGGGAATGAGCAGTTCTTC. Translating it yields CAIRSWDRGGNEQFF.

The gene calls are TRBV7-2 and TRBJ2-5; weak D call: TRBD2 (6 bases). This CDR3 contains 15 residues. Trimming took off 0 bases at V and 4 bases at J, with 12 bases between the two ends. Germline lookup yields CDR1 SGHTA and CDR2 FQGNSA. The CDR3, as DNA: TGTGCCAGCAGCTTAGCTTGGAGGGGCGGAGAGACCCAGTACTTC. This translates into CASSLAWRGGETQYF. The variable domain in full, completed from reference TRBV7-2 and TRBJ2-5, reads GAGVSQSPSNKVTEKGKDVELRCDPISGHTALYWYRQSLGQGLEFLIYFQGNSAPDKSGLPSDRFSAERTGGSVSTLTIQRTQQEDSAVYLCASSLAWRGGETQYFGPGTRLLVL.

This clonotype was seen more than once but under ten times. This sequence joins TRBV5-1 and TRBJ1-6; D gene ambiguous. This CDR3 comprises 15 residues. V was cut by 0 bases and J by 9 bases, with 13 bases left in between. The germline V gene encodes CDR1 SGHRS and CDR2 YFSETQ. CDR3 in DNA: TGCGCCAGCAGCTTGGGAGGGTTAGACGTTTCACCCCTCCACTTT. Translated, it gives CASSLGGLDVSPLHF.

V is TRBV12-3 or TRBV12-4 and J is TRBJ2-1; unclear D gene. This CDR3 is 12 amino acids long. V was shortened by 4 bases and J by 9 bases, with 10 bases between the two germline ends. The CDR3 DNA is TGTGCCAGCAGTTATGTACATCTTGAGCAGTTCTTC. Amino acids: CASSYVHLEQFF.

With regard to this clonotype: One junction end disagrees with the germline gene, perhaps due to a read error. The chain uses TRBV28 and TRBJ2-1, with D possibly TRBD1 on 6 matching bases. The CDR3 contains 11 residues. Germline V gene lookup returns CDR1 MDHEN and CDR2 SYDVKM. Here the CDR3 reads CASSPTTGMVF. The CDR3 DNA follows: TGTGCCAGCAGTCCAACGACAGGCATGGTCTTC.

The chain couples TRBV6-5 to TRBJ1-6, with no clear D. The germline V gene encodes CDR1 MNHEY and CDR2 SVGAGI. The V end was cut by 2 bases, the J end by 8 bases, with 10 bases between. The CDR3 runs 14 residues. CDR3 region: CASSYDPIYSPLHF. The CDR3 coding sequence is TGTGCCAGCAGTTACGACCCGATTTATTCACCCCTCCACTTT.

The chain has TRBV24-1 and TRBJ2-1; the match to TRBD2 covers 11 bases. The junction had 8 bases not matched to a gene; V was cut back by 5 bases and J by 6 bases. CDR1 is KGHDR and CDR2 is SFDVKD in the germline V gene. This CDR3 contains 16 residues. The CDR3 spells CATSVTGTSGLNEQFF. The CDR3 nucleotides read TGTGCCACCAGTGTAACCGGGACTAGCGGACTCAATGAGCAGTTCTTC.

The chain recombines TRBV6-5 with TRBJ2-1; D may be TRBD2 (7 bases). This CDR3 has 16 amino acids. With 6 bases removed from V and 1 base from J, the gap between germline ends came to 16 bases. Germline loops: CDR1 MNHEY, CDR2 SVGAGI. CDR3 loop: CASRGPGGASYNEQFF. CDR3 DNA: TGTGCCAGCAGGGGGCCGGGGGGCGCGTCCTACAATGAGCAGTTCTTC.

This clonotype was counted a few times. This chain uses TRBV7-9 with TRBJ2-7; weak D call: TRBD1 (5 bases). CDR1 and CDR2 (germline): SEHNR, FQNEAQ (reference sequence). Trimming took off 3 bases at V and 4 bases at J, with 7 bases between the two ends. This CDR3 contains 12 residues. The CDR3 sequence is CASSFQGYEQYF. The CDR3, as DNA: TGTGCCAGCAGCTTCCAGGGATACGAGCAGTACTTC.

Here the CDR3 DNA reads TGTGCCATCAGTTACTTAGCGGGAGGGGCAGATACGCAGTATTTT. Translating it yields CAISYLAGGADTQYF. The chain is built from TRBV10-3 and TRBJ2-3; 11 nucleotides agree with TRBD2. Losses at the gene ends were 5 bases for V and 4 bases for J; bases not matched to a gene: 5. The CDR3 has 15 residues. Germline-derived CDR1 and CDR2 are ENHRY and SYGVKD.

The genes are TRBV20-1 and TRBJ2-3; 11 positions agree with TRBD2. This CDR3 has 19 residues. CDR1 and CDR2 (germline): DFQATT, SNEGSKA (reference sequence). The V gene end was trimmed by 1 base and the J gene end by 3 bases; junction bases not matched to a gene: 15. The CDR3 DNA is TGCAGTGCTAGAGTCGTGCCCTTACTAGCGGGAGTGAGGACAGATACGCAGTATTTT. This gives the protein CSARVVPLLAGVRTDTQYF.

The CDR3 DNA reads TGTGCCAGCAGCTCCGGGACTAGCGGGAGGGTGAACACCGGGGAGCTGTTTTTT. It translates to CASSSGTSGRVNTGELFF. V gene TRBV11-1 combines with J gene TRBJ2-2, with 16 bases lining up with TRBD2. The junction had 3 bases not matched to a gene; V was cut back by 4 bases and J by 1 base. The CDR3 spans 18 residues. Per germline, CDR1 SGHAT and CDR2 FQDESV (reference sequence).

The chain has TRBV6-2 or TRBV6-3 and TRBJ2-5; 7 bases fit TRBD1. V dropped 10 bases and J dropped 2; count of bases not matched to a gene: 19. This CDR3 region has 17 residues. The germline gives CDR1 MNHEY, CDR2 SVGEGT. The CDR3 region is CATSPETGQVYQETQYF. The CDR3 DNA sequence: TGTGCCACCTCTCCCGAGACCGGACAGGTCTATCAAGAGACCCAGTACTTC.

The J gene is TRBJ2-3, the V gene TRBV10-3; 7 bases line up with TRBD1. Per germline, CDR1 ENHRY and CDR2 SYGVKD. The CDR3 has 12 residues. The trim removed 8 bases at V and 6 bases at J, leaving 5 bases unmatched. The CDR3 spells CAISDRVDTQYF. The CDR3 DNA is TGTGCCATCTCCGACAGGGTGGATACGCAGTATTTT.

This chain uses TRBV11-3 with TRBJ2-2, with 7 bases matching TRBD2. Looked up from germline, CDR1 is SGHNT and CDR2 is YENEEA. CDR3 length equals 16 residues. The ends lost 3 bases at V and 4 bases at J; junction bases unmatched: 8. The CDR3 region has the DNA TGTGCCAGCAGCTTTCAGGCGGGAGTGGGCACCGGGGAGCTGTTTTTT. It specifies CASSFQAGVGTGELFF.

Only a few counts were recorded for this clonotype. The chain uses TRBV30 and TRBJ1-6; D remains ambiguous. CDR1 and CDR2 from the germline V gene are GTSNPN and SVGIG (reference sequence). Deletions cut 3 bases from V and 7 bases from J, with 10 bases between. The CDR3 sequence is 13 residues long. CDR3 protein: CAWSSGSNSPLHF. CDR3 in DNA: TGTGCCTGGAGCTCAGGTTCGAATTCACCCCTCCACTTT.

This clonotype occurred a few times. The chain uses TRBV18 and TRBJ1-5; D is perhaps TRBD1 (5 bases). Germline CDR1 and CDR2: KGHSH and LQKENI. Trimming took 1 base from V and 7 from J, leaving 14 bases between them. The CDR3 runs to 15 residues. This CDR3 reads CASSPLSGRDQPQHF. CDR3 DNA: TGTGCCAGCTCACCACTGTCGGGGAGGGACCAGCCCCAGCATTTT.

The V call is TRBV20-1, the J call TRBJ2-1, with 7 positions matching TRBD2. The CDR3 is made up of 15 amino acids. CDR1 and CDR2 (germline): DFQATT, SNEGSKA (reference sequence). The trim removed 3 bases at V and 0 bases at J, leaving 5 bases unmatched. The CDR3 nucleotides read TGCAGTGCTAGCCCCACGGGGGGCTCCTACAATGAGCAGTTCTTC. It specifies CSASPTGGSYNEQFF.

The chain carries TRBV6-2 or TRBV6-3 and TRBJ2-3; D call uncertain. V lost 7 bases to trimming and J lost 6 bases, with 11 bases between them. There are 12 residues in the CDR3. CDR1 and CDR2 from the germline V gene are MNHEY and SVGEGT. The CDR3 here is CASKGLPDTQYF. In nucleotides, the CDR3 is TGTGCCAGCAAAGGCCTCCCGGATACGCAGTATTTT.

This clonotype was observed at least ten times. The chain is built from TRBV20-1 and TRBJ2-3; no clear D. Germline V gene sequence: CDR1 DFQATT, CDR2 SNEGSKA (reference sequence). The CDR3 length is 11 residues. V lost 8 bases to trimming and J lost 2 bases, with 8 bases between them. CDR3 coding DNA: TGCAGTTATGAGGACACAGATACGCAGTATTTT. Residues: CSYEDTDTQYF.

This clonotype was found a few times. The V gene is TRBV5-1, the J gene TRBJ1-5, with TRBD1 matching over 9 bases. Per the germline V gene, CDR1 is SGHRS and CDR2 is YFSETQ. Trimming cost V 4 bases and J 1 base; bases outside gene matches: 3. The CDR3 is 15 amino acids. The CDR3 nucleotides read TGCGCCAGCAGCGCCGGGACAGGGAGCAATCAGCCCCAGCATTTT. It codes for CASSAGTGSNQPQHF.

This chain connects TRBV3-1 to TRBJ2-3; D unclear. Trimming removed 0 bases at V and 7 bases at J, with 2 bases between. The V gene's germline CDR1 is LGHDT and CDR2 YNNKEL (reference sequence). This CDR3 has 11 residues. CDR3 sequence reads: CASSQDYTQYF. The CDR3 bases are TGTGCCAGCAGCCAAGATTATACGCAGTATTTT.

This clonotype was seen more than once but under ten times. The V call is TRBV7-2, the J call TRBJ2-7, with TRBD1 matching 7 bases. The CDR3 is made up of 16 amino acids. Germline CDR1 and CDR2: SGHTA and FQGNSA. Germline trimming cut 4 bases from V and 2 bases from J; bases unmatched to any gene: 11. CDR3 residues: CASSYGPRDSTYEQYF. In nucleotides, the CDR3 is TGTGCCAGCAGCTACGGTCCCCGGGACAGCACCTACGAGCAGTACTTC.

This clonotype was counted only a few times. V gene TRBV5-6 combines with J gene TRBJ2-5; D not resolved. There are 12 residues in the CDR3. Trimming stripped 1 base from V and 4 bases from J, with 5 bases between. CDR1 is SGHDT, CDR2 YYEEEE, per germline. Here the CDR3 DNA reads TGTGCCAGCAGCTTGCGTCGAGAGACCCAGTACTTC. Translated, it gives CASSLRRETQYF.